What follows are 3 T cell receptor beta chains derived from one specimen sequenced in a study of Graves' ophthalmopathy and Graves' hyperthyroidism. Amplified material comprised TCR beta CDR3 regions derived from RNA transcripts. First-round RT-PCR used HTBI primers; second-round multiplex PCR followed. In TCRdb, the multiplex PCR reads were re-called with MiXCR into one record per CDR3 protein. The sample consists of 680,000 or so distinct CDR3 sequences, 22% of them appearing once. Material for sequencing was peripheral blood. The origin of the receptors is a woman between 18 and 29 years old with stable Graves' hyperthyroidism. Some clones in this sample may be carry-over from other donors' samples.

This clonotype was recorded many times. The chain links TRBV27 to TRBJ1-1; TRBD1 matches 9 bases. Germline CDR1 reads MNHEY; CDR2 reads SMNVEV (reference sequence). The trim removed 2 bases at V and 3 bases at J, leaving 4 bases unmatched. This CDR3 spans 15 amino acids. This CDR3 reads CASSLLGQGYTEAFF. CDR3 bases: TGTGCCAGCAGTTTACTGGGACAGGGATACACTGAAGCTTTCTTT.

This clonotype was seen repeatedly, ten times or more. This rearrangement joins TRBV29-1 to TRBJ1-1; D is unresolved. The CDR3 totals 10 residues. Germline V gives CDR1 SQVTM, CDR2 ANQGSEA. The V end was cut by 7 bases, the J end by 1 base, with 4 bases between. CDR3 nucleotide sequence: TGCAGCGGGACGAACACTGAAGCTTTCTTT. This encodes CSGTNTEAFF. The full variable domain, with the rest looked up from reference TRBV29-1 and TRBJ1-1, is SAVISQKPSRDICQRGTSLTIQCQVDSQVTMMFWYRQQPGQSLTLIATANQGSEATYESGFVIDKFPISRPNLTFSTLTVSNMSPEDSSIYLCSGTNTEAFFGQGTRLTVV.

V is TRBV28 and J is TRBJ1-3, with 8 positions matching TRBD1. The V gene's germline CDR1 is MDHEN and CDR2 SYDVKM. The CDR3 is 14 residues long. V dropped 5 bases and J dropped 3; count of bases not matched to a gene: 3. The CDR3 region has the DNA TGTGCCAGCAGTCGGACAGGGTTTGGAAACACCATATATTTT. Translated: CASSRTGFGNTIYF. Filled out from reference TRBV28 and TRBJ1-3, the complete variable domain reads DVKVTQSSRYLVKRTGEKVFLECVQDMDHENMFWYRQDPGLGLRLIYFSYDVKMKEKGDIPEGYSVSREKKERFSLILESASTNQTSMYLCASSRTGFGNTIYFGEGSWLTVV.